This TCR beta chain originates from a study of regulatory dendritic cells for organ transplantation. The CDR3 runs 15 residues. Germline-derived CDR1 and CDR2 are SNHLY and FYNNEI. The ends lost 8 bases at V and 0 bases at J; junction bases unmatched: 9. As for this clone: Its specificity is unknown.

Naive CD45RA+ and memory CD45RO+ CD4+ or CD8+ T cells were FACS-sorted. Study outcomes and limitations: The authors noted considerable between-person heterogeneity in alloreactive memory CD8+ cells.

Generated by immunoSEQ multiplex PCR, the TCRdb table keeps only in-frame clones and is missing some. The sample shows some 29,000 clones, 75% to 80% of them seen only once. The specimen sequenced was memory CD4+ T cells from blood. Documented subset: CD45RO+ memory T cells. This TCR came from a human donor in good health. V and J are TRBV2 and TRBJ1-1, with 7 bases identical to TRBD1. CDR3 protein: CASRRDSLMNTEAFF. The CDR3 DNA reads TGTGCCAGCCGCCGGGACAGCCTCATGAACACTGAAGCTTTCTTT.